This T cell receptor (beta chain) was identified during a study of T-cell reconstitution after alpha-beta-depleted transplantation in children. Comments on this clonotype: The antigen is not known.

Construction of the TCRbeta library involved unique molecular identifiers. TCRdb re-called the PCR reads with MiXCR, one entry per CDR3 protein. The sample yields 200,000 or so distinct CDR3 sequences, approximately 8.4% seen once. The germline CDR1 and CDR2 sequences are SEHNR and FQNEAQ (reference sequence). Trimming at V came to 3 bases and at J to 10 bases, leaving 12 bases not matched to a gene. CDR3 length: 16 amino acids. Study outcomes and limitations: Surviving recipient T cells and thymic progenitors produced the high day-60 TCRbeta diversity seen in some patients. T-cell counts and diversity at one year following transplant were attributed mainly to newly produced T cells. About two months after transplant, alpha-beta T cells reportedly came from several hundred expanded graft clones.

The V call is TRBV7-9, the J call TRBJ1-3; TRBD1 matches 10 bases. The sample here was PBMCs, mostly from graft donor cells, taken 360 days after TCRalphabeta/CD19-depleted stem cell transplant. This receptor was taken from a male patient aged 2-15 years who had a stem cell transplant for acute myeloid leukemia, so the T cells may come from the graft donor. This CDR3 reads CASSFRQGAALGTIYF. CDR3 nucleotides: TGTGCCAGCAGCTTTCGACAGGGGGCCGCCCTAGGGACCATATATTTT.